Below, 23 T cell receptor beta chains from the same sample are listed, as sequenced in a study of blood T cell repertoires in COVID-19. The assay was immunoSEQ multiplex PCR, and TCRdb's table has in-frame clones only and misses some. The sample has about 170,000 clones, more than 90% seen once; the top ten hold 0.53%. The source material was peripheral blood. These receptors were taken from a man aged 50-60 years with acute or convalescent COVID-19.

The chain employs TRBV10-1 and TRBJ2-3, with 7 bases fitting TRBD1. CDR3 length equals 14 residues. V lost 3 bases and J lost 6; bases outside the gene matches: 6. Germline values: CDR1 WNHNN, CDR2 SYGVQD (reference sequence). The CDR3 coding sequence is TGCGCCAGCAGTGATGTCCAGGGGGTGGATACGCAGTATTTT. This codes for CASSDVQGVDTQYF.

The CDR3, as DNA: TGTGCCAGCAGCCCCCCGGTAGCGGGGCGAAGCACAGATACGCAGTATTTT. It codes for CASSPPVAGRSTDTQYF. The chain couples TRBV9 to TRBJ2-3, with 8 bases aligning to TRBD2. The CDR3 runs 17 residues. V lost 4 bases to trimming and J lost 0 bases; unmatched junction nucleotides: 10. Germline-derived CDR1 and CDR2 are SGDLS and YYNGEE.

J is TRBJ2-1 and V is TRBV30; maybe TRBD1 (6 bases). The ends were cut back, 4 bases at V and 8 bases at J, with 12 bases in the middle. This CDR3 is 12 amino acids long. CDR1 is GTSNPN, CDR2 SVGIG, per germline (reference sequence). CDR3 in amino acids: CAWNKQGYEQFF. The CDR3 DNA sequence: TGTGCCTGGAACAAACAGGGCTATGAGCAGTTCTTC. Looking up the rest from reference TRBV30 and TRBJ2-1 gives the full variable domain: SQTIHQWPATLVQPVGSPLSLECTVEGTSNPNLYWYRQAAGRGLQLLFYSVGIGQISSEVPQNLSASRPQDRQFILSSKKLLLSDSGFYLCAWNKQGYEQFFGPGTRLTVL.

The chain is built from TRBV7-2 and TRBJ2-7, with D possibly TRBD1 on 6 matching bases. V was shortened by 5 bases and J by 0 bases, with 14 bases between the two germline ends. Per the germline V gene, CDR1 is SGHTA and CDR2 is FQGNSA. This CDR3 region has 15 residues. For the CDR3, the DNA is TGTGCCAGCAGCGATCTGACGGGACACTCCTACGAGCAGTACTTC. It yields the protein CASSDLTGHSYEQYF.

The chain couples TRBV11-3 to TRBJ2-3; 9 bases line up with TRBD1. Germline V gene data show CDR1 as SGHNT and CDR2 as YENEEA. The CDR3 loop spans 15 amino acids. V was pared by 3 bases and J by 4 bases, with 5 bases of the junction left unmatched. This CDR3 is CASSFSGTGSDTQYF. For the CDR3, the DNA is TGTGCCAGCAGCTTCTCCGGGACAGGGTCAGATACGCAGTATTTT.

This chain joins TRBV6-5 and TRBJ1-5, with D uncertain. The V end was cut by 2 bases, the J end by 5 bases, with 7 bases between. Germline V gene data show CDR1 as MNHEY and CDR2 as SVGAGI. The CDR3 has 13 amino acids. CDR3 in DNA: TGTGCCAGCAGTTACAATAGAGATCAGCCCCAGCATTTT. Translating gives CASSYNRDQPQHF.

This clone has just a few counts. DNA for the CDR3: TGTGCCAGTAGTTTCGAGGACAGGGTCGGAGGCTACACCTTC. Protein sequence: CASSFEDRVGGYTF. V gene TRBV19 combines with J gene TRBJ1-2; 8 positions agree with TRBD1. Germline assignment: CDR1 LNHDA and CDR2 SQIVND (reference sequence). The CDR3 loop spans 14 amino acids. J lost 8 bases, V lost 5 bases, and 10 bases had no gene match.

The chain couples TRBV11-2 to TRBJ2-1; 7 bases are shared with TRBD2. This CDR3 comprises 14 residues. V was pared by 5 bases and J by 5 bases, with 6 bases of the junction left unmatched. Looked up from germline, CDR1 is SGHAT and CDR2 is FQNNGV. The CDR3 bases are TGTGCCAGCAGCGTCGGGACTACACACAATGAGCAGTTCTTC. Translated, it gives CASSVGTTHNEQFF.

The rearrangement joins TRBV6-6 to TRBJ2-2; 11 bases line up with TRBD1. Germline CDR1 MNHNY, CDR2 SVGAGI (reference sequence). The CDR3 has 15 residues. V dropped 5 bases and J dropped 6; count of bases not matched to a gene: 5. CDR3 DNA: TGTGCCAGCAGTCAGGGACAGGGGGTCCCCGGGGAGCTGTTTTTT. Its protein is CASSQGQGVPGELFF.

CDR3 in amino acids: CASSIWGLDTGELFF. CDR3 DNA: TGTGCCAGTAGTATCTGGGGGCTTGACACCGGGGAGCTGTTTTTT. The gene calls are TRBV19 and TRBJ2-2, with D possibly being TRBD1 (6 bases). Germline V lookup: CDR1 LNHDA, CDR2 SQIVND (reference sequence). This CDR3 is 15 amino acids long. Trimming took off 3 bases at V and 3 bases at J, with 11 bases between the two ends.

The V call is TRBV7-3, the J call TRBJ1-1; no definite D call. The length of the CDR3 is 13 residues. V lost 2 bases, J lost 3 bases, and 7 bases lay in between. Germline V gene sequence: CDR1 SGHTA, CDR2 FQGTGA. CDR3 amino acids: CASSLLRDTEAFF. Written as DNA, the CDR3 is TGTGCCAGCAGCTTACTGAGAGACACTGAAGCTTTCTTT. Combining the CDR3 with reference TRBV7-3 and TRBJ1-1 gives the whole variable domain GAGVSQTPSNKVTEKGKYVELRCDPISGHTALYWYRQSLGQGPEFLIYFQGTGAADDSGLPNDRFFAVRPEGSVSTLKIQRTERGDSAVYLCASSLLRDTEAFFGQGTRLTVV.

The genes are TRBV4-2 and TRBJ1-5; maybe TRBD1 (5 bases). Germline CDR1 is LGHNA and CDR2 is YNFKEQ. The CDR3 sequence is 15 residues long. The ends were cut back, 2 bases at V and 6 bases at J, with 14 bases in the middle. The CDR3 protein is CASSQSSERGQPQHF. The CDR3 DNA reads TGTGCCAGCAGCCAATCGTCAGAAAGGGGTCAGCCCCAGCATTTT.

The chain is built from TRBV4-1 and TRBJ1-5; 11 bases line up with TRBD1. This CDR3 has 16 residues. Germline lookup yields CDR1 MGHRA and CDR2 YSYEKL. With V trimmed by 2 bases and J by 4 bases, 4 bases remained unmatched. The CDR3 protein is CASSQYGTGGNQPQHF. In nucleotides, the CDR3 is TGCGCCAGCAGCCAATACGGGACAGGGGGGAATCAGCCCCAGCATTTT.

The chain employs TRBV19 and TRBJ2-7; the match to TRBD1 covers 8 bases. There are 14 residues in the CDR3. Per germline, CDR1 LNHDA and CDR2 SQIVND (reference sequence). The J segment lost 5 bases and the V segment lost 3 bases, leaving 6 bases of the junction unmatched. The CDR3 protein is CASSISDRVHEQYF. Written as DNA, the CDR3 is TGTGCCAGTAGTATTTCGGACAGGGTCCACGAGCAGTACTTC.

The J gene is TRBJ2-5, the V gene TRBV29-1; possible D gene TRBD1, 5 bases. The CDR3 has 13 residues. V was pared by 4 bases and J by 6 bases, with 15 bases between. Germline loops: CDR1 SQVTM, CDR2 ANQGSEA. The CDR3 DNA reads TGCAGCGTTGGAGGTCAGGGCAAACAGACCCAGTACTTC. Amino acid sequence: CSVGGQGKQTQYF.

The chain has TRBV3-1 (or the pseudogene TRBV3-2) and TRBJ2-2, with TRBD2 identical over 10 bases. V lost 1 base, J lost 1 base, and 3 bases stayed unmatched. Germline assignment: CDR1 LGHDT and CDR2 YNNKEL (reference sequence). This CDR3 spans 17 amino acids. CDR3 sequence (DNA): TGTGCCAGCAGCCAAGCGGTAGCGGGAGGGAACACCGGGGAGCTGTTTTTT. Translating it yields CASSQAVAGGNTGELFF.

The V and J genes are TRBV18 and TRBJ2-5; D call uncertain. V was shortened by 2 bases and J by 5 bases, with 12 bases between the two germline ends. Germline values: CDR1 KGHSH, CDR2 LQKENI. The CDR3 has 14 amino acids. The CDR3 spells CASSPNAGAETQYF. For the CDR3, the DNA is TGTGCCAGCTCACCAAATGCAGGTGCGGAGACCCAGTACTTC.

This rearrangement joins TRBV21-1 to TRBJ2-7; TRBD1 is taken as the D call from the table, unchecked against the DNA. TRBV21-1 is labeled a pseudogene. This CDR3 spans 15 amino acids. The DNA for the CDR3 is TGTGCCAGCAGCAAAGAGGCGACAGGATCCTACGAGCAGTACGTC. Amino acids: CASSKEATGSYEQYV.

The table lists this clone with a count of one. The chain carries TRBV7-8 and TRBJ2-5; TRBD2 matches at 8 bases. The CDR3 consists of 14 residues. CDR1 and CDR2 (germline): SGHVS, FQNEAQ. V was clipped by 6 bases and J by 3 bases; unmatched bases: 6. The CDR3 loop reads CASRTPGLEETQYF. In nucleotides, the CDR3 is TGTGCCAGCAGAACTCCGGGACTAGAAGAGACCCAGTACTTC.

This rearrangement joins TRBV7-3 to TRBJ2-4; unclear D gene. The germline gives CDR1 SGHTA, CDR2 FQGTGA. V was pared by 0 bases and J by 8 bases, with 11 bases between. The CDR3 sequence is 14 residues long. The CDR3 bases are TGTGCCAGCAGCTTAACGGGCCCGAAGGACATTCAGTACTTC. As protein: CASSLTGPKDIQYF.

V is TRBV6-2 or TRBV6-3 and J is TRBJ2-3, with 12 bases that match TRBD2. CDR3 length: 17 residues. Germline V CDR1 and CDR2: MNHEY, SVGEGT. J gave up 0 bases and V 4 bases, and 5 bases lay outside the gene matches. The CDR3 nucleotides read TGTGCCAGCAGTTTCCGGACTAGCGGGGCAAGCACAGATACGCAGTATTTT. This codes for CASSFRTSGASTDTQYF.

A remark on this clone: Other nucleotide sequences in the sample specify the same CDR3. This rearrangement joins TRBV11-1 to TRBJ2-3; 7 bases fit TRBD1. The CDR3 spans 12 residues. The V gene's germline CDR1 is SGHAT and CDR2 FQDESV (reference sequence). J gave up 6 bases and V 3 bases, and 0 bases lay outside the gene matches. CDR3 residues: CASSFRGDTQYF. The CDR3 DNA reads TGTGCCAGCAGCTTCAGGGGGGATACGCAGTATTTT.

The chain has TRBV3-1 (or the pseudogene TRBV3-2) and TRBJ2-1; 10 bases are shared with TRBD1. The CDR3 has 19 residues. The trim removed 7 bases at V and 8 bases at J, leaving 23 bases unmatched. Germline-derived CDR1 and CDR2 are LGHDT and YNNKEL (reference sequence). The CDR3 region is CASTSKTGGRATAVDEQFF. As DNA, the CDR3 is TGTGCCAGCACATCAAAGACAGGGGGCAGGGCTACGGCCGTCGATGAGCAGTTCTTC.